A selection of T cell receptor beta chains follows, all from one sample in a study of shared clonotypes between healthy human individuals. Libraries were prepared by immunoSEQ multiplex PCR; TCRdb keeps only in-frame clonotypes and omits some of them. Of more than 2,000,000 clones listed, approximately 93% are singletons. Material: naive CD4+ T cells from PBMCs. The source of these receptors is a man aged 18 to 30 in good health. Some clones in this sample may be carry-over from other donors' samples. Each CDR3 is given with its conserved first and last residue. The order of the fields is CDR3 length, clone size, V gene, J gene, D gene, CDR3 DNA, CDR3 protein. A D gene is named only where the DNA matches it firmly. Expanded clones are given a class, and other clones once, few, many or no size at all.

CDR3 length: 13
clone size: NA
V gene: TRBV5-1
J gene: TRBJ2-1
D gene: NA
CDR3 DNA: TGCGCCAGCAGCTTGAGTCAGTACAATGAGCAGTTCTTC
CDR3 protein: CASSLSQYNEQFF

CDR3 length: 15
clone size: NA
V gene: TRBV5-1
J gene: TRBJ2-1
D gene: TRBD2
CDR3 DNA: TGCGCCAGCAGCTTGAGCGGGGTCTCCTACAATGAGCAGTTCTTC
CDR3 protein: CASSLSGVSYNEQFF

CDR3 length: 15
clone size: NA
V gene: TRBV11-2
J gene: TRBJ2-3
D gene: TRBD1
CDR3 DNA: TGTGCCAGCAGCCGAGCCAGGGGGCCCACAGATACGCAGTATTTT
CDR3 protein: CASSRARGPTDTQYF

CDR3 length: 20
clone size: once
V gene: TRBV4-1
J gene: TRBJ2-2
D gene: TRBD2
CDR3 DNA: TGCGCCAGCAGCCAAGCCCCGACTAGCGGGAGAGGGGCGATTGACGGGGAGCTGTTTTTT
CDR3 protein: CASSQAPTSGRGAIDGELFF

CDR3 length: 13
clone size: NA
V gene: TRBV15
J gene: TRBJ2-3
D gene: NA
CDR3 DNA: TGTGCCACCAGCAGAGATCTGGCAGATACGCAGTATTTT
CDR3 protein: CATSRDLADTQYF

CDR3 length: 15
clone size: NA
V gene: TRBV2
J gene: TRBJ1-5
D gene: NA
CDR3 DNA: TGTGCCAGCAGTGAGAGTCCGCGGGACAATCAGCCCCAGCATTTT
CDR3 protein: CASSESPRDNQPQHF

CDR3 length: 15
clone size: NA
V gene: TRBV9
J gene: TRBJ1-3
D gene: NA
CDR3 DNA: TGTGCCAGCAGCGTAGGGGTCGCGGGGGGCAACACCATATATTTT
CDR3 protein: CASSVGVAGGNTIYF

CDR3 length: 15
clone size: NA
V gene: TRBV4-1
J gene: TRBJ1-3
D gene: NA
CDR3 DNA: TGCGCCAGCAGCCAATGGACAGTAGGAGGAAACACCATATATTTT
CDR3 protein: CASSQWTVGGNTIYF

CDR3 length: 16
clone size: NA
V gene: TRBV5-6
J gene: TRBJ2-2
D gene: NA
CDR3 DNA: TGTGCCAGCACCCTGGGGGGGCCCCGGTCCACCGGGGAGCTGTTTTTT
CDR3 protein: CASTLGGPRSTGELFF

CDR3 length: 15
clone size: NA
V gene: TRBV2
J gene: TRBJ2-7
D gene: NA
CDR3 DNA: TGTGCCAGCAGTGAACGGGGTTTGAGCTCCTACGAGCAGTACTTC
CDR3 protein: CASSERGLSSYEQYF

CDR3 length: 12
clone size: NA
V gene: TRBV29-1
J gene: TRBJ1-1
D gene: NA
CDR3 DNA: TGCAGCGTTTTTATTCCGAACACTGAAGCTTTCTTT
CDR3 protein: CSVFIPNTEAFF

CDR3 length: 15
clone size: NA
V gene: TRBV7-2
J gene: TRBJ2-3
D gene: NA
CDR3 DNA: TGTGCCAGCACCCCTCCCCCTATACTCACAGATACGCAGTATTTT
CDR3 protein: CASTPPPILTDTQYF

CDR3 length: 15
clone size: NA
V gene: TRBV4-1
J gene: TRBJ1-2
D gene: NA
CDR3 DNA: TGCGCCAGCAGCCAACCGGGGGGGACCTACTATGGCTACACCTTC
CDR3 protein: CASSQPGGTYYGYTF

CDR3 length: 16
clone size: NA
V gene: TRBV7-9
J gene: TRBJ2-3
D gene: TRBD2
CDR3 DNA: TGTGCCAGCAGCCCTGGGACTAGCGGAAAGATAGATACGCAGTATTTT
CDR3 protein: CASSPGTSGKIDTQYF

CDR3 length: 14
clone size: NA
V gene: TRBV29-1
J gene: TRBJ2-1
D gene: NA
CDR3 DNA: TGCAGCGCAGTACGGGACATTCCCTACAATGAGCAGTTCTTC
CDR3 protein: CSAVRDIPYNEQFF

CDR3 length: 16
clone size: NA
V gene: TRBV5-1
J gene: TRBJ1-1
D gene: TRBD1
CDR3 DNA: TGCGCCAGCAGCGTGGAACAGGGGCCCCTGAACACTGAAGCTTTCTTT
CDR3 protein: CASSVEQGPLNTEAFF

CDR3 length: 14
clone size: NA
V gene: TRBV5-1
J gene: TRBJ2-1
D gene: TRBD2
CDR3 DNA: TGCGCCAGCAGCTTGGCCGCGCGGGAGGATGAGCAGTTCTTC
CDR3 protein: CASSLAAREDEQFF

CDR3 length: 14
clone size: NA
V gene: TRBV5-1
J gene: TRBJ1-5
D gene: NA
CDR3 DNA: TGCGCCAGCAGCGGTGGCCTGGAGGGTCAGCCCCAGCATTTT
CDR3 protein: CASSGGLEGQPQHF

CDR3 length: 15
clone size: NA
V gene: TRBV28
J gene: TRBJ1-4
D gene: TRBD1
CDR3 DNA: TGTGCCAGCAGTTCCTCCGGGACAGCAAATGAAAAACTGTTTTTT
CDR3 protein: CASSSSGTANEKLFF

CDR3 length: 13
clone size: NA
V gene: TRBV12-5
J gene: TRBJ1-2
D gene: NA
CDR3 DNA: TGTGCTAGTGGTTCCAACGATGCCGGACACTGCACCTTC
CDR3 protein: CASGSNDAGHCTF

CDR3 length: 12
clone size: NA
V gene: TRBV28
J gene: TRBJ2-1
D gene: NA
CDR3 DNA: TGTGCCAGCAGCCGTGATAGAGGGGAGCAGTTCTTC
CDR3 protein: CASSRDRGEQFF

CDR3 length: 17
clone size: NA
V gene: TRBV2
J gene: TRBJ2-5
D gene: TRBD2
CDR3 DNA: TGTGCCAGCAGTCCAATAACTAGCGGGAGTCCAATAGAGACCCAGTACTTC
CDR3 protein: CASSPITSGSPIETQYF

CDR3 length: 15
clone size: NA
V gene: TRBV6-6
J gene: TRBJ2-1
D gene: NA
CDR3 DNA: TGTGCCAGCAGTTACCGGGCGGATACCCTCAATGAGCAGTTCTTC
CDR3 protein: CASSYRADTLNEQFF

CDR3 length: 14
clone size: NA
V gene: TRBV15
J gene: TRBJ2-5
D gene: NA
CDR3 DNA: TGTGCCACCAGCAGAGTAGACTACCAAGAGACCCAGTACTTC
CDR3 protein: CATSRVDYQETQYF

CDR3 length: 13
clone size: NA
V gene: TRBV28
J gene: TRBJ1-2
D gene: TRBD1
CDR3 DNA: TGTGCCAGCCGGGACAGCCAAAACTATGGCTACACCTTC
CDR3 protein: CASRDSQNYGYTF

CDR3 length: 18
clone size: NA
V gene: TRBV4-2
J gene: TRBJ1-4
D gene: NA
CDR3 DNA: TGTGCCAGCAGCCAAGTCCCCTTAAGGCAGGGCCCCAATGAAAAACTGTTTTTT
CDR3 protein: CASSQVPLRQGPNEKLFF

CDR3 length: 12
clone size: NA
V gene: TRBV18
J gene: TRBJ1-1
D gene: NA
CDR3 DNA: TGTGCCAGCTCACCAGAGGGGACTGAAGCTTTCTTT
CDR3 protein: CASSPEGTEAFF

CDR3 length: 17
clone size: NA
V gene: TRBV14
J gene: TRBJ2-1
D gene: NA
CDR3 DNA: TGTGCCAGCAGCCAACCTCTAACTAGTTCTGTCAGGAATGAGCAGTTCTTC
CDR3 protein: CASSQPLTSSVRNEQFF

CDR3 length: 14
clone size: NA
V gene: TRBV2
J gene: TRBJ2-2
D gene: TRBD1
CDR3 DNA: TGTGCCAGCAGAGGGACAGGGCACACCGGGGAGCTGTTTTTT
CDR3 protein: CASRGTGHTGELFF

CDR3 length: 15
clone size: NA
V gene: TRBV7-6
J gene: TRBJ1-4
D gene: TRBD1
CDR3 DNA: TGTGCCAGCAGCCTAGGGGACAGTCCTAATGAAAAACTGTTTTTT
CDR3 protein: CASSLGDSPNEKLFF

CDR3 length: 15
clone size: NA
V gene: TRBV11-1
J gene: TRBJ2-7
D gene: NA
CDR3 DNA: TGTGCCAGCAGCGTGGGGACGGGAAATTTCTACGAGCAGTACTTC
CDR3 protein: CASSVGTGNFYEQYF

CDR3 length: 13
clone size: NA
V gene: TRBV6-5
J gene: TRBJ1-2
D gene: NA
CDR3 DNA: TGTGCCAGCAGTGAATCAGGGAACTATGGCTACACCTTC
CDR3 protein: CASSESGNYGYTF

CDR3 length: 12
clone size: NA
V gene: TRBV12-5
J gene: TRBJ2-5
D gene: NA
CDR3 DNA: TGTGCTAGTGGTTTCTCGTCTGAGACCCAGTACTTC
CDR3 protein: CASGFSSETQYF

CDR3 length: 14
clone size: NA
V gene: TRBV11-2
J gene: TRBJ1-1
D gene: NA
CDR3 DNA: TGTGCCAGCAGCAAGCTACTTATAGGCACTGAAGCTTTCTTT
CDR3 protein: CASSKLLIGTEAFF

CDR3 length: 11
clone size: NA
V gene: TRBV30
J gene: TRBJ2-7
D gene: TRBD1
CDR3 DNA: TGTGCCTGGGGGACAGTCTTAGAGCAGTACTTC
CDR3 protein: CAWGTVLEQYF

CDR3 length: 14
clone size: NA
V gene: TRBV27
J gene: TRBJ2-7
D gene: TRBD1
CDR3 DNA: TGTGCCAGCAGTGCATACAGGGGGGACTACGAGCAGTACTTC
CDR3 protein: CASSAYRGDYEQYF

CDR3 length: 17
clone size: once
V gene: TRBV27
J gene: TRBJ1-5
D gene: TRBD1
CDR3 DNA: TGTGCCAGCAGTGCCTACCTTCGACAGGGAGTCAATCAGCCCCAGCATTTT
CDR3 protein: CASSAYLRQGVNQPQHF

CDR3 length: 13
clone size: NA
V gene: TRBV18
J gene: TRBJ2-1
D gene: NA
CDR3 DNA: TGTGCCAGCTCACGCGGACTGTCCAATGAGCAGTTCTTC
CDR3 protein: CASSRGLSNEQFF

CDR3 length: 14
clone size: few
V gene: TRBV29-1
J gene: TRBJ1-1
D gene: NA
CDR3 DNA: TGCAGCGTTCAGGCAGGGATCATGAACACTGAAGCTTTCTTT
CDR3 protein: CSVQAGIMNTEAFF

CDR3 length: 17
clone size: NA
V gene: TRBV5-6
J gene: TRBJ1-1
D gene: NA
CDR3 DNA: TGTGCCAGCAGCTTGGGTTTCGTGGCAGGGGCGGCTGGTGAAGCTTTCTTT
CDR3 protein: CASSLGFVAGAAGEAFF

CDR3 length: 16
clone size: NA
V gene: TRBV9
J gene: TRBJ2-7
D gene: NA
CDR3 DNA: TGTGCCAGCAGCGTATCCTCGGTGGGCGGGACTTACGAGCAGTACTTC
CDR3 protein: CASSVSSVGGTYEQYF

CDR3 length: 14
clone size: NA
V gene: TRBV28
J gene: TRBJ1-3
D gene: NA
CDR3 DNA: TGTGCCAGCAGTATCAATGGGGCTGGAAACACCATATATTTT
CDR3 protein: CASSINGAGNTIYF

CDR3 length: 15
clone size: NA
V gene: TRBV2
J gene: TRBJ2-1
D gene: NA
CDR3 DNA: TGTGCCAGCAGCAACCGGTCCCCCAGTAGGAATGAGCAGTTCTTC
CDR3 protein: CASSNRSPSRNEQFF